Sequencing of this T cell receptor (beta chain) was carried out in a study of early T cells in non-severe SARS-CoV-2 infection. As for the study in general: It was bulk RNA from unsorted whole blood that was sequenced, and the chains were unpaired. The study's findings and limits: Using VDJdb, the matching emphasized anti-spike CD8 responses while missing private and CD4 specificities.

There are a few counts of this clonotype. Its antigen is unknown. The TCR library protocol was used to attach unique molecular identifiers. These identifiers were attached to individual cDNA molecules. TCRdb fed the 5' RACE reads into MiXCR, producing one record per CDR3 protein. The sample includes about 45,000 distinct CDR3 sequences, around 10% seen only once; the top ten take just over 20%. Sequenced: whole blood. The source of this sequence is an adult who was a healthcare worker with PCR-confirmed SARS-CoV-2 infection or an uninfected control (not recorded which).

The CDR3 coding sequence is TGTGCCAGCAGCTTAGACCAACAATGGGGGAGGGATGTTTTCTTT. Encoded protein: CASSLDQQWGRDVFF. This chain joins TRBV11-2 and TRBJ1-1, with a weak D call TRBD1 (5 bases). The CDR3 extends over 15 amino acids. Germline lookup yields CDR1 SGHAT and CDR2 FQNNGV. Trimming shortened V by 0 bases and J by 13 bases, and 21 bases separated the two germline ends. The variable domain in full, completed from reference TRBV11-2 and TRBJ1-1, reads EAGVAQSPRYKIIEKRQSVAFWCNPISGHATLYWYQQILGQGPKLLIQFQNNGVVDDSQLPKDRFSAERLKGVDSTLKIQPAKLEDSAVYLCASSLDQQWGRDVFFGQGTRLTVV.